This T cell receptor beta chain was captured by sequencing in a study of blood T cell repertoires in COVID-19. The wider study: Samples representing acute and convalescent COVID-19 were sourced from the United States, Italy and Spain.

Germline CDR1 reads MGHRA; CDR2 reads YSYEKL. V dropped 1 base and J dropped 0 bases, with 7 bases sitting between them. CDR3 size: 14 residues. This clone was seen a few times. Assay: immunoSEQ multiplex PCR; the TCRdb copy retains only in-frame clones and omits some. The data hold about 49,000 clones, with roughly 70% observed a single time. The J gene is TRBJ2-7, the V gene TRBV4-1; D not certain. Sequencing was done on a sample of peripheral blood. This receptor was obtained from a woman aged 65 to 85 with acute or convalescent COVID-19. For the CDR3, the DNA is TGCGCCAGCAGCCAAGTGGTAGACTCCTACGAGCAGTACTTC. Protein: CASSQVVDSYEQYF.